A single sample is the source of the 14 T cell receptor beta chains below, sequenced in a study of metastatic and nonmetastatic thyroid tumors. TCRdb redid the clone calls on the PCR reads using MiXCR. The sample carries tens of thousands of clones, 20% to 25% recorded once. Prior to thyroid surgery, none of the patients had received any treatment. Material: tumor tissue. Receptor source: a female donor with papillary thyroid cancer or a benign thyroid nodule (not recorded which). Some clones in this sample may be carry-over from other donors' samples.

The chain uses TRBV7-2 and TRBJ2-7, with TRBD1 matching 11 bases. V lost 5 bases, J lost 4 bases, and 4 bases stayed unmatched. The CDR3 contains 14 residues. Germline lookup yields CDR1 SGHTA and CDR2 FQGNSA. The DNA of the CDR3 is TGTGCCAGCAGCCGGACAGGGGGCTTGTACGAGCAGTACTTC. This encodes CASSRTGGLYEQYF. Complete variable domain (other parts from reference TRBV7-2 and TRBJ2-7): GAGVSQSPSNKVTEKGKDVELRCDPISGHTALYWYRQSLGQGLEFLIYFQGNSAPDKSGLPSDRFSAERTGGSVSTLTIQRTQQEDSAVYLCASSRTGGLYEQYFGPGTRLTVT.

This clone was observed many times. The V gene is TRBV7-9, the J gene TRBJ1-5, with D possibly being TRBD1 (5 bases). Germline-derived CDR1 and CDR2 are SEHNR and FQNEAQ (reference sequence). The germline V and J ends were trimmed by 5 bases and 0 bases, with 8 bases remaining between them. The CDR3 is 14 residues long. CDR3 loop: CASSHGGSNQPQHF. CDR3 sequence (DNA): TGTGCCAGCAGCCATGGGGGTAGCAATCAGCCCCAGCATTTT.

This clone turned up a few times. The chain uses TRBV7-8 and TRBJ2-7, with D maybe TRBD2 (5 bases). CDR3 length equals 13 residues. The V end lost 3 bases, the J end lost 7 bases, and 13 bases lay between the germline ends. Germline loops: CDR1 SGHVS, CDR2 FQNEAQ. The CDR3 spells CASSFQDSGEQYF. CDR3 nucleotides: TGTGCCAGCAGCTTCCAGGATTCGGGAGAGCAGTACTTC.

This chain links TRBV5-1 with TRBJ2-7; 7 bases map to TRBD1. The CDR3 totals 15 residues. Germline-derived CDR1 and CDR2 are SGHRS and YFSETQ. The J segment lost 0 bases and the V segment lost 3 bases, leaving 6 bases of the junction unmatched. The CDR3 region is CASSSGTANSYEQYF. The CDR3 DNA is TGCGCCAGCAGCTCCGGGACAGCCAACTCCTACGAGCAGTACTTC.

This clone has ten or more counts. This rearrangement joins TRBV20-1 to TRBJ2-1; perhaps TRBD2 as D (6 bases). The ends were cut back, 5 bases at V and 3 bases at J, with 17 bases in the middle. In germline, CDR1 is DFQATT, CDR2 SNEGSKA (reference sequence). The CDR3 is 15 residues long. The DNA for the CDR3 is TGCAGTGCTCTCAGTCGGGCGGGGATCTACAATGAGCAGTTCTTC. Protein product: CSALSRAGIYNEQFF.

This clone was seen ten or more times. Other nucleotide sequences from this sample produce the same CDR3. The chain links TRBV20-1 to TRBJ1-1, with 10 positions matching TRBD1. V lost 0 bases and J lost 3; bases outside the gene matches: 1. The CDR3 consists of 14 residues. In germline, CDR1 is DFQATT, CDR2 SNEGSKA (reference sequence). CDR3 loop: CSARDGQGDTEAFF. The CDR3 nucleotides are TGCAGTGCTAGAGATGGACAGGGGGACACTGAAGCTTTCTTT.

There are a few counts of this clone. The V gene is TRBV6-2 or TRBV6-3, the J gene TRBJ2-1, with 8 bases matching TRBD2. The CDR3 is 18 residues long. Germline CDR1 reads MNHEY; CDR2 reads SVGEGT. V was clipped by 0 bases and J by 7 bases; unmatched bases: 14. The CDR3 coding sequence is TGTGCCAGCAGTTACTCGGGACTAGACTATCCGAATAGAAATGAGCAGTTCTTC. It yields the protein CASSYSGLDYPNRNEQFF.

There are a few counts of this clone. The rearrangement joins TRBV19 to TRBJ1-2; D is ambiguous. This CDR3 is 15 amino acids long. In germline, CDR1 is LNHDA, CDR2 SQIVND (reference sequence). V was shortened by 6 bases and J by 1 base, with 15 bases between the two germline ends. The CDR3 bases are TGTGCCAGTAGCACCCAGGCAGGTGTTAACTATGGCTACACCTTC. Translated: CASSTQAGVNYGYTF. Based on the CDR3 plus reference TRBV19 and TRBJ1-2, the full variable domain is DGGITQSPKYLFRKEGQNVTLSCEQNLNHDAMYWYRQDPGQGLRLIYYSQIVNDFQKGDIAEGYSVSREKKESFPLTVTSAQKNPTAFYLCASSTQAGVNYGYTFGSGTRLTVV.

The chain is built from TRBV20-1 and TRBJ2-2; D remains ambiguous. V dropped 3 bases and J dropped 2 bases, with 10 bases sitting between them. CDR3 length equals 14 residues. Germline CDR1 DFQATT, CDR2 SNEGSKA (reference sequence). CDR3 sequence (DNA): TGCAGTGCTAGGAAGCTAGTAAACACCGGGGAGCTGTTTTTT. Translating it yields CSARKLVNTGELFF.

The table lists this clone with a few counts. The rearrangement uses TRBV27 and TRBJ2-2, with D uncertain. Germline CDR1 and CDR2: MNHEY and SMNVEV (reference sequence). The CDR3 has 14 amino acids. V shed 3 bases and J shed 5 bases, with 10 bases lying between them. The CDR3 spells CASSFLINTGELFF. The CDR3 bases are TGTGCCAGCAGTTTCCTTATTAATACCGGGGAGCTGTTTTTT.

The chain employs TRBV25-1 and TRBJ1-2; D possibly corresponds to TRBD1 (5 bases). Germline V gene lookup returns CDR1 MGHDK and CDR2 SYGVNS. The CDR3 runs to 12 residues. The ends were cut back, 6 bases at V and 6 bases at J, with 11 bases in the middle. In DNA form, the CDR3 reads TGTGCCAGCAGGGGGCAGTTTGATGGCTACACCTTC. Amino acids: CASRGQFDGYTF.

This clone was observed at least ten times. The rearrangement joins TRBV6-1 to TRBJ1-5; a possible D gene is TRBD1 (5 bases). Per germline, CDR1 MNHNS and CDR2 SASEGT. The CDR3 spans 13 residues. Trimming removed 8 bases from V and 0 bases from J, with 8 bases in between. The CDR3 is CASCQGSNQPQHF. CDR3 nucleotides: TGTGCCAGCTGTCAGGGTAGCAATCAGCCCCAGCATTTT.

This clone was seen at least ten times. This sequence joins TRBV27 and TRBJ2-5; D is uncertain. Germline lookup yields CDR1 MNHEY and CDR2 SMNVEV (reference sequence). The CDR3 covers 11 residues. V lost 3 bases and J lost 5, with 4 bases in between. The CDR3 protein is CASSFFETQYF. CDR3 coding DNA: TGTGCCAGCAGTTTCTTTGAGACCCAGTACTTC.

The genes are TRBV7-2 and TRBJ2-7, with 9 bases matching TRBD1. The CDR3 sequence is 15 residues long. With 6 bases clipped from V and 3 bases from J, the junction kept 9 bases outside the gene matches. In germline, CDR1 is SGHTA, CDR2 FQGNSA. The CDR3 reads CASSPLGTGYYEQYF. The DNA for the CDR3 is TGTGCCAGCAGTCCATTGGGGACAGGGTACTACGAGCAGTACTTC.